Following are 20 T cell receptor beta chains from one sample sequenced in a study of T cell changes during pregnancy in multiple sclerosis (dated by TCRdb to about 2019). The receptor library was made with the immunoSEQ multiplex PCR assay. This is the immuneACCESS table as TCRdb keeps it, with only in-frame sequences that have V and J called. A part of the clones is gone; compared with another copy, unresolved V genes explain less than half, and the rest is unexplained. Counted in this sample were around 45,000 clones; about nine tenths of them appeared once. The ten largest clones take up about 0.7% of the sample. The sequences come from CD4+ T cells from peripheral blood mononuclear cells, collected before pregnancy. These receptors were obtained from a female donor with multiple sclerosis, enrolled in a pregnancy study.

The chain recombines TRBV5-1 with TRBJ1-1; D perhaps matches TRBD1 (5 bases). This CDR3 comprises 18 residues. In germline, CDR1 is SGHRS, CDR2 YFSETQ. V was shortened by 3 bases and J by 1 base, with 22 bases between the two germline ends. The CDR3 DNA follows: TGCGCCAGCAGCTCGATCTTTGGGGGGTCGGGAGCGAACACTGAAGCTTTCTTT. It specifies CASSSIFGGSGANTEAFF.

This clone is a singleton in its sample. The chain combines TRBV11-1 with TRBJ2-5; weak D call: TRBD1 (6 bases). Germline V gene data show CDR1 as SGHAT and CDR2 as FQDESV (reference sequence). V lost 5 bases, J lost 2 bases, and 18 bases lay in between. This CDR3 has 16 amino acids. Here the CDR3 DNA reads TGTGCCAGCAGCCCCTTCACGGGACAAGTACAAGAGACCCAGTACTTC. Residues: CASSPFTGQVQETQYF.

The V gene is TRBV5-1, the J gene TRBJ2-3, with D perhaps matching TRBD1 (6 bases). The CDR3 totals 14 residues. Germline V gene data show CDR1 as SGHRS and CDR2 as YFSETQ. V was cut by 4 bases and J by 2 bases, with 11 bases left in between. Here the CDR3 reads CASSVQGYTDTQYF. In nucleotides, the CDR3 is TGCGCCAGCAGCGTACAGGGATACACAGATACGCAGTATTTT.

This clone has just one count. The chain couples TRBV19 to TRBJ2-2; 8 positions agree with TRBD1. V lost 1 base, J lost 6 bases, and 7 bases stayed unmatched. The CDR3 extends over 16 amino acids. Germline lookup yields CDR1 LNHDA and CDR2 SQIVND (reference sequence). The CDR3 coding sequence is TGTGCCAGTAGTATAGGCACCCTACAGGGGGCCGGGGAGCTGTTTTTT. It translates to CASSIGTLQGAGELFF. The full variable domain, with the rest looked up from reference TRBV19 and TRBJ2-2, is DGGITQSPKYLFRKEGQNVTLSCEQNLNHDAMYWYRQDPGQGLRLIYYSQIVNDFQKGDIAEGYSVSREKKESFPLTVTSAQKNPTAFYLCASSIGTLQGAGELFFGEGSRLTVL.

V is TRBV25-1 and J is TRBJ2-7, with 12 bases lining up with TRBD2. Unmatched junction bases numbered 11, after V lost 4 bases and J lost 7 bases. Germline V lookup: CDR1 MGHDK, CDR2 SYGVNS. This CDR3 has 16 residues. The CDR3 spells CASSAGGTSGRNEQYF. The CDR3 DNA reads TGTGCCAGCAGTGCAGGGGGAACTAGCGGGAGGAATGAGCAGTACTTC.

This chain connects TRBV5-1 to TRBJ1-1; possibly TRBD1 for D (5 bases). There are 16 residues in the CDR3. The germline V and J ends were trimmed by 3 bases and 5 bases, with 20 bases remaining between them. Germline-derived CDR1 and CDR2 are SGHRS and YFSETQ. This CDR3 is CASSSSGVNGGTEAFF. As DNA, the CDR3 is TGCGCCAGCAGCTCGTCGGGAGTCAACGGGGGAACTGAAGCTTTCTTT.

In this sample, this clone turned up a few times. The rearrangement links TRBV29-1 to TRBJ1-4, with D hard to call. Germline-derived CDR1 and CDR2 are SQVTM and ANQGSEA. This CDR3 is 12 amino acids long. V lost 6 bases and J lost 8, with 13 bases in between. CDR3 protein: CSVRASGEKLFF. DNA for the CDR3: TGCAGCGTACGGGCGTCGGGGGAAAAACTGTTTTTT.

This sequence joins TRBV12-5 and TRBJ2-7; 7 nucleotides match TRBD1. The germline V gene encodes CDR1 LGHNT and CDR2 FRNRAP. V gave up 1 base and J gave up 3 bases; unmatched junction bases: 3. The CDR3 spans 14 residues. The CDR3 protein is CASGLGQGNYEQYF. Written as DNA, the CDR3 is TGTGCTAGTGGTTTGGGACAGGGAAACTACGAGCAGTACTTC.

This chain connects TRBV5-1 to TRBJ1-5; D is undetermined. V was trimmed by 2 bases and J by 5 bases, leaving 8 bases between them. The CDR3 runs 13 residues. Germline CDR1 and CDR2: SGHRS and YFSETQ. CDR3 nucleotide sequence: TGCGCCAGCAGCTTTACCGGGGATCAGCCCCAGCATTTT. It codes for CASSFTGDQPQHF. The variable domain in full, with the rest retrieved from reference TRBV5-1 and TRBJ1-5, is KAGVTQTPRYLIKTRGQQVTLSCSPISGHRSVSWYQQTPGQGLQFLFEYFSETQRNKGNFPGRFSGRQFSNSRSEMNVSTLELGDSALYLCASSFTGDQPQHFGDGTRLSIL.

In DNA, the CDR3 is TGTGCCAGCAGTGCTGACAGGGGGGGCGATGAAAAACTGTTTTTT. The encoded protein is CASSADRGGDEKLFF. The chain combines TRBV2 with TRBJ1-4, with 9 bases lining up with TRBD1. The ends lost 4 bases at V and 6 bases at J; junction bases unmatched: 6. From germline, CDR1 is SNHLY and CDR2 FYNNEI. CDR3 length: 15 amino acids.

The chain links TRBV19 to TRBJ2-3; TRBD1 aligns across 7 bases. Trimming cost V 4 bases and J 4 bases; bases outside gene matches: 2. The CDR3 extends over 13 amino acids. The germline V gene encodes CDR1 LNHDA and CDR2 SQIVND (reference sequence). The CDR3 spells CASSKRGPDTQYF. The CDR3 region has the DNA TGTGCCAGTAGTAAAAGGGGGCCAGATACGCAGTATTTT.

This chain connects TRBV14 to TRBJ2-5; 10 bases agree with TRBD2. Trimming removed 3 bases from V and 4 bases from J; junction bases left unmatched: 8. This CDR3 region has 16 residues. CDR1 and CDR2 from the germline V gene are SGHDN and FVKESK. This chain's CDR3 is CASSQPAGGPRETQYF. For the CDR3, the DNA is TGTGCCAGCAGCCAGCCAGCGGGGGGGCCAAGAGAGACCCAGTACTTC.

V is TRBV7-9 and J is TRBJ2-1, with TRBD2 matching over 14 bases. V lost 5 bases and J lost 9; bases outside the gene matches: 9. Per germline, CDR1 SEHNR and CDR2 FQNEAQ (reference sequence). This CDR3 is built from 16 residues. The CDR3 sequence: CASSLPGLAGEGEQFF. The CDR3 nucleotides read TGTGCCAGCAGCCTACCGGGACTAGCGGGAGAAGGTGAGCAGTTCTTC. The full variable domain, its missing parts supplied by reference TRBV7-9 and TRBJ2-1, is DTGVSQNPRHKITKRGQNVTFRCDPISEHNRLYWYRQTLGQGPEFLTYFQNEAQLEKSRLLSDRFSAERPKGSFSTLEIQRTEQGDSAMYLCASSLPGLAGEGEQFFGPGTRLTVL.

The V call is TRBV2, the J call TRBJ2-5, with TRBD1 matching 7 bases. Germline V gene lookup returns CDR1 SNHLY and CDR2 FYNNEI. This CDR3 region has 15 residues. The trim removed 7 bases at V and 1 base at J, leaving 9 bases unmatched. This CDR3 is CASKGQLTLQETQYF. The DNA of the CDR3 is TGTGCCAGCAAGGGACAGCTCACCCTCCAAGAGACCCAGTACTTC.

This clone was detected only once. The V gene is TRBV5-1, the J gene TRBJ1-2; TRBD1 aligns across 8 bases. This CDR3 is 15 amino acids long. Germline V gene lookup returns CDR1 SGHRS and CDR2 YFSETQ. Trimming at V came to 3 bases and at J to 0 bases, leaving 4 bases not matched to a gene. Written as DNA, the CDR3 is TGCGCCAGCAGCTCATCAGGGGGCCCTAACTATGGCTACACCTTC. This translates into CASSSSGGPNYGYTF.

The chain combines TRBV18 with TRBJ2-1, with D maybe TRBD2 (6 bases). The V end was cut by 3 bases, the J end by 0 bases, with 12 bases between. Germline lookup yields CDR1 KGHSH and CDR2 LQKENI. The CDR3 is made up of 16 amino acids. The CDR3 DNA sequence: TGTGCCAGCTCACCGGGGGGATCAAGCTCCTACAATGAGCAGTTCTTC. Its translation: CASSPGGSSSYNEQFF. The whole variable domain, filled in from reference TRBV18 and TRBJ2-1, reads NAGVMQNPRHLVRRRGQEARLRCSPMKGHSHVYWYRQLPEEGLKFMVYLQKENIIDESGMPKERFSAEFPKEGPSILRIQQVVRGDSAAYFCASSPGGSSSYNEQFFGPGTRLTVL.

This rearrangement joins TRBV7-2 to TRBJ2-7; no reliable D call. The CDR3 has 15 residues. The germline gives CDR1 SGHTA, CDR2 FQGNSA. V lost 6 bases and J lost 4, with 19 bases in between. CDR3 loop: CASSSAAVSSYEQYF. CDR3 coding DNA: TGTGCCAGCAGTTCGGCGGCGGTCTCTAGTTACGAGCAGTACTTC.

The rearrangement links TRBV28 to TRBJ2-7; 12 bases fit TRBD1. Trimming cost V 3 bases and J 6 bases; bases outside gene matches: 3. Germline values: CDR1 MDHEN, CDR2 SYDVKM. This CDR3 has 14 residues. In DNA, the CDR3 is TGTGCCAGCAGTTTCAGGGACAGGGGGCCCGAGCAGTACTTC. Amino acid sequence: CASSFRDRGPEQYF.

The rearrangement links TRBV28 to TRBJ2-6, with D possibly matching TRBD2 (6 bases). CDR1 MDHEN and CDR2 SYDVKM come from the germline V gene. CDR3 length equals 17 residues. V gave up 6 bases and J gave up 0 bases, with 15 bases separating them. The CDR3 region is CASRTEGLGSGANVLTF. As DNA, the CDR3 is TGTGCCAGCAGGACTGAGGGACTTGGCTCTGGGGCCAACGTCCTGACTTTC.

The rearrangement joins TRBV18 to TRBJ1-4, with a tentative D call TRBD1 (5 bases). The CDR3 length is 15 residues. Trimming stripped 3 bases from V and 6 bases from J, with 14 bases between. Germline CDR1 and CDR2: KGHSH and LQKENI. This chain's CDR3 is CASSPNKGQDEKLFF. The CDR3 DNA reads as TGTGCCAGCTCACCCAATAAGGGGCAGGATGAAAAACTGTTTTTT.